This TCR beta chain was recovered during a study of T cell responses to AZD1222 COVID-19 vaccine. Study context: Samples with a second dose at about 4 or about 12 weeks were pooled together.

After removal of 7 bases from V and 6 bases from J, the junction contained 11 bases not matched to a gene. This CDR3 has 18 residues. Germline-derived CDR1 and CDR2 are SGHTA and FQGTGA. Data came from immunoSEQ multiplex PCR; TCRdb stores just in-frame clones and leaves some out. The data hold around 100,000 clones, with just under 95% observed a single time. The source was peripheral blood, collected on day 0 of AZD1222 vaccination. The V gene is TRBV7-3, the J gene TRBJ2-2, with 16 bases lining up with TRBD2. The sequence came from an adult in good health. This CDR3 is CASNSGTSGRASAGELFF. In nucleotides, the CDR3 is TGTGCCAGCAACTCCGGGACTAGCGGGAGGGCCAGTGCCGGGGAGCTGTTTTTT.